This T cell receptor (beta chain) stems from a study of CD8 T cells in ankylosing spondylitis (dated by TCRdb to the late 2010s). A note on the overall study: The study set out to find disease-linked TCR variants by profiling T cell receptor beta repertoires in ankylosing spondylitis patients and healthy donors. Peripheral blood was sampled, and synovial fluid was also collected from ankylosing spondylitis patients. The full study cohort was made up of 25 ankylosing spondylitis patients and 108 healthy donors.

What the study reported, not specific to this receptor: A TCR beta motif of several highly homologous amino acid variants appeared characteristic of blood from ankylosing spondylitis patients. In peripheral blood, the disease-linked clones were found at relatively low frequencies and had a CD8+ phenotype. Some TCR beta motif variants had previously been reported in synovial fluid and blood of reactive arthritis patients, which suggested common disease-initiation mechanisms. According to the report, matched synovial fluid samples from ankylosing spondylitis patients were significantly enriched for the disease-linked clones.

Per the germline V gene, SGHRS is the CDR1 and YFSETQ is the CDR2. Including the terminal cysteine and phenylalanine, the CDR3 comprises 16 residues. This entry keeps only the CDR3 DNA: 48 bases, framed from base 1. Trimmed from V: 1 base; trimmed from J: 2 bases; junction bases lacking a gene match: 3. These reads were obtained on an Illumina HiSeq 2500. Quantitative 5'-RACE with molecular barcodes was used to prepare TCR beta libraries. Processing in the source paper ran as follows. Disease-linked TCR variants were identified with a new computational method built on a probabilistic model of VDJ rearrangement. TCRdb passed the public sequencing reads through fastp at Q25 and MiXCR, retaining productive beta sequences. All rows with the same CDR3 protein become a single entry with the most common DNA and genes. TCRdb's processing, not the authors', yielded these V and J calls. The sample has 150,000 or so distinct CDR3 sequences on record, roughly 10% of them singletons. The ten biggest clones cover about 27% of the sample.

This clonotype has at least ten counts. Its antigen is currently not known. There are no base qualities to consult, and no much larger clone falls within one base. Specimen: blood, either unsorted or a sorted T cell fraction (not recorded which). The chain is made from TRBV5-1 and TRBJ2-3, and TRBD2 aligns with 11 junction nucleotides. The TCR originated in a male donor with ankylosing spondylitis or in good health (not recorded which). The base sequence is TGCGCCAGCAGCTTGACTAGCGGGAGTCCCACAGATACGCAGTATTTT. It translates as CASSLTSGSPTDTQYF.